The 15 T cell receptor beta chains listed next were all sequenced from one sample in a study of T cell responses to AZD1222 COVID-19 vaccine. Sequenced by immunoSEQ multiplex PCR; TCRdb stores in-frame clones only, minus some. In the table there are roughly 130,000 clones, about 90% of which are singletons. This material consisted of peripheral blood, taken 28 days after the second dose of the MenACWY control vaccine. These receptors all stem from an adult who received the MenACWY meningococcal vaccine as a control.

The chain combines TRBV7-9 with TRBJ2-7; 9 nucleotides align to TRBD2. The CDR3 loop spans 14 amino acids. Trimming cost V 7 bases and J 1 base; bases outside gene matches: 5. The V gene's germline CDR1 is SEHNR and CDR2 FQNEAQ (reference sequence). This CDR3 is CASTSAGGSYEQYF. CDR3 DNA sequence: TGTGCCAGCACCTCCGCGGGAGGGTCCTACGAGCAGTACTTC.

The V call is TRBV7-8, the J call TRBJ2-1, with D perhaps TRBD2 (6 bases). Germline assignment: CDR1 SGHVS and CDR2 FQNEAQ. Between the trimmed V and J ends, which lost 0 bases and 6 bases, there was a span of 6 bases. The CDR3 length is 13 residues. Written as DNA, the CDR3 is TGTGCCAGCAGCTTAGCGCGGGGCAATGAGCAGTTCTTC. It is translated as CASSLARGNEQFF.

V usage is TRBV11-2 and J usage is TRBJ2-1; TRBD1 is a possible D gene (6 bases). Germline lookup yields CDR1 SGHAT and CDR2 FQNNGV. With 2 bases removed from V and 5 bases from J, the gap between germline ends came to 19 bases. The CDR3 length is 17 residues. The CDR3 nucleotides are TGTGCCAGCAGCTTACCTTTTGGCCAGGGGCCAAACAATGAGCAGTTCTTC. Amino acids: CASSLPFGQGPNNEQFF.

This rearrangement joins TRBV10-1 to TRBJ1-6; weak D call: TRBD1 (5 bases). The CDR3 consists of 16 residues. Trimming pared 0 bases from V and 9 bases from J, leaving 15 bases between. Germline V lookup: CDR1 WNHNN, CDR2 SYGVQD (reference sequence). The CDR3 DNA is TGCGCCAGCAGTGAGTCGGCTGGGCTAAGGGGTTCACCCCTCCACTTT. This sequence encodes CASSESAGLRGSPLHF.

The rearrangement uses TRBV28 and TRBJ2-7; tentatively, D is TRBD1 or TRBD2 (6 bases each). CDR1 and CDR2 from the germline V gene are MDHEN and SYDVKM. Between the trimmed V and J ends, which lost 4 bases and 2 bases, there was a span of 15 bases. There are 15 residues in the CDR3. In nucleotides, the CDR3 is TGTGCCAGCAGTTCAATGGAGGGGGAAACCTACGAGCAGTACTTC. This translates into CASSSMEGETYEQYF.

The V call is TRBV28, the J call TRBJ1-2, with D possibly TRBD1 on 6 matching bases. CDR1 and CDR2 from the germline V gene are MDHEN and SYDVKM. V lost 5 bases to trimming and J lost 6 bases, with 10 bases between them. This CDR3 comprises 12 residues. Here the CDR3 reads CASSTGPDGYTF. CDR3 coding DNA: TGTGCCAGCAGTACAGGGCCGGATGGCTACACCTTC.

The chain joins TRBV4-1 to TRBJ2-3; 9 bases fit TRBD1. Trimming took 4 bases from V and 0 from J; bases not matched to a gene: 8. Germline values: CDR1 MGHRA, CDR2 YSYEKL. This CDR3 has 17 residues. The DNA of the CDR3 is TGCGCCAGCAGCCTTCAAACGGGACAGGGAAGCACAGATACGCAGTATTTT. Translated: CASSLQTGQGSTDTQYF.

The chain recombines TRBV19 with TRBJ2-1; TRBD2 is a possible D gene (5 bases). This CDR3 has 15 residues. The germline gives CDR1 LNHDA, CDR2 SQIVND (reference sequence). V lost 4 bases and J lost 6, with 16 bases in between. Written as DNA, the CDR3 is TGTGCCAGTAGTAGTGGGCGCGAGGCGGGCAATGAGCAGTTCTTC. This encodes CASSSGREAGNEQFF. The whole variable domain, remainder taken from reference TRBV19 and TRBJ2-1, is DGGITQSPKYLFRKEGQNVTLSCEQNLNHDAMYWYRQDPGQGLRLIYYSQIVNDFQKGDIAEGYSVSREKKESFPLTVTSAQKNPTAFYLCASSSGREAGNEQFFGPGTRLTVL.

J is TRBJ1-2 and V is TRBV19, with 7 bases identical to TRBD1. V lost 3 bases and J lost 5; bases outside the gene matches: 15. CDR3 length equals 17 residues. Germline CDR1 reads LNHDA; CDR2 reads SQIVND (reference sequence). The CDR3 sequence is CASSMVGAGNRGYGYTF. The CDR3 nucleotides read TGTGCCAGTAGTATGGTTGGGGCCGGTAACAGGGGATATGGCTACACCTTC.

The chain carries TRBV10-3 and TRBJ2-2, with D perhaps being TRBD1 or TRBD2 (5 bases each). Germline V lookup: CDR1 ENHRY, CDR2 SYGVKD. There are 14 residues in the CDR3. V was clipped by 10 bases and J by 4 bases, with 16 bases between them. CDR3: CATRIGGVTGELFF. In nucleotides, the CDR3 is TGTGCCACCAGAATTGGGGGAGTCACCGGGGAGCTGTTTTTT.

The rearrangement joins TRBV29-1 to TRBJ1-1, with 8 bases identical to TRBD1. The germline gives CDR1 SQVTM, CDR2 ANQGSEA. Trimming removed 6 bases from V and 0 bases from J; junction bases left unmatched: 6. The CDR3 spans 14 residues. CDR3 amino acids: CSVSRTGLNTEAFF. CDR3 DNA sequence: TGCAGCGTCTCGAGGACAGGGCTGAACACTGAAGCTTTCTTT. The complete variable domain, with remaining parts taken from reference TRBV29-1 and TRBJ1-1, reads SAVISQKPSRDICQRGTSLTIQCQVDSQVTMMFWYRQQPGQSLTLIATANQGSEATYESGFVIDKFPISRPNLTFSTLTVSNMSPEDSSIYLCSVSRTGLNTEAFFGQGTRLTVV.

On this clone itself: Its ends do not fully match the called genes, so a read error is possible. This chain connects TRBV6-2 or TRBV6-3 to TRBJ2-1; 9 bases align to TRBD1. CDR1 and CDR2 (germline): MNHEY, SVGEGT. The CDR3 contains 14 residues. The CDR3 DNA follows: TGTGCCACCAGTACCGGGACAGGGTACAATGAGCAGTTCTTC. This encodes CATSTGTGYNEQFF.

The chain employs TRBV15 and TRBJ1-1, with D possibly TRBD1 on 5 matching bases. The CDR3 is made up of 14 amino acids. Germline V gives CDR1 LNHNV, CDR2 YYDKDF (reference sequence). V was pared by 0 bases and J by 4 bases, with 9 bases between. DNA of the CDR3: TGTGCCACCAGCAGAGATTTCGGGGGCACTGAAGCTTTCTTT. Translation gives CATSRDFGGTEAFF.

The chain uses TRBV27 and TRBJ2-3; D might be TRBD2 (6 bases). The CDR3 is made up of 14 amino acids. The germline CDR1 and CDR2 sequences are MNHEY and SMNVEV (reference sequence). V dropped 5 bases and J dropped 0 bases, with 9 bases sitting between them. The CDR3: CASSLGLSTDTQYF. DNA for the CDR3: TGTGCCAGCAGTCTAGGACTAAGCACAGATACGCAGTATTTT.

The rearrangement uses TRBV28 and TRBJ1-1; D is possibly TRBD1 (6 bases). CDR3 length: 14 residues. The V gene lost 5 bases and the J gene lost 3 bases, with 13 bases spanning the gap. Germline CDR1 MDHEN, CDR2 SYDVKM. CDR3 bases: TGTGCCAGCAGTCCAGGGGCTGGCGACACTGAAGCTTTCTTT. Translated: CASSPGAGDTEAFF.